These 9 T cell receptor beta chains were sequenced from one sample in a study of radiation and T cells in renal cell carcinoma. Time point described: blood 2 weeks post-SBRT. Treatment given: 15 Gy SBRT to primary tumor, nephrectomy 4 weeks later. Profiled with immunoSEQ multiplex PCR; TCRdb holds only in-frame clones, not every one. The sample consists of tens of thousands of clones, around 76% of them appearing once. The sequenced sample was blood, obtained from a patient whose treatment included radiotherapy and nephrectomy. These receptors came from a man in his fifties or sixties with renal cell carcinoma.

CDR3 loop: CSARAEGPIGNTIYF. The CDR3 coding sequence is TGCAGCGCCCGCGCGGAGGGTCCGATTGGAAACACCATATATTTT. This chain joins TRBV29-1 and TRBJ1-3; D not resolved. V was trimmed by 7 bases and J by 3 bases, leaving 19 bases between them. From germline, CDR1 is SQVTM and CDR2 ANQGSEA. The CDR3 loop spans 15 amino acids.

The gene calls are TRBV30 and TRBJ1-4; D unresolved. V dropped 1 base and J dropped 5 bases, with 8 bases sitting between them. Per germline, CDR1 GTSNPN and CDR2 SVGIG (reference sequence). CDR3 size: 13 residues. The CDR3 region is CAWSAGQNEKLFF. The CDR3 DNA sequence: TGTGCCTGGAGTGCGGGTCAGAATGAAAAACTGTTTTTT.

In DNA form, the CDR3 reads TGTGCCAGCAGTTTAAGGCGGGCAGGGGAAGCTTTCTTT. It specifies CASSLRRAGEAFF. J is TRBJ1-1 and V is TRBV27; a possible D gene is TRBD1 (5 bases). CDR1 MNHEY and CDR2 SMNVEV come from the germline V gene (reference sequence). The CDR3 has 13 amino acids. V was trimmed by 2 bases and J by 8 bases, leaving 12 bases between them.

The J gene is TRBJ2-3, the V gene TRBV7-9; 10 bases are a match to TRBD2. J lost 1 base, V lost 5 bases, and 6 bases had no gene match. The germline V gene has CDR1 SEHNR and CDR2 FQNEAQ (reference sequence). The CDR3 sequence is 16 residues long. The CDR3 loop is CASSRTGTSGTDTQYF. The CDR3 DNA reads as TGTGCCAGCAGCAGGACCGGGACTAGCGGCACAGATACGCAGTATTTT.

The V gene is TRBV10-2, the J gene TRBJ1-5; D is uncertain. The CDR3 covers 15 residues. CDR1 is WSHSY and CDR2 is SAAADI in the germline V gene. Between the trimmed V and J ends, which lost 5 bases and 0 bases, there was a span of 11 bases. CDR3 sequence (DNA): TGCGCCAGCAGTCCGTCTTCGCTTAGCAATCAGCCCCAGCATTTT. Amino acids: CASSPSSLSNQPQHF.

The rearrangement uses TRBV7-2 and TRBJ2-5, with 7 nucleotides matching TRBD2. Trimming removed 5 bases from V and 5 bases from J; junction bases left unmatched: 11. CDR1 is SGHTA, CDR2 FQGNSA, per germline. This CDR3 has 15 residues. The DNA of the CDR3 is TGTGCCAGCAGCCGCGGGGGTAGCGGAGGGGAGACCCAGTACTTC. Its translation is CASSRGGSGGETQYF. Based on the CDR3 plus reference TRBV7-2 and TRBJ2-5, the full variable domain is GAGVSQSPSNKVTEKGKDVELRCDPISGHTALYWYRQSLGQGLEFLIYFQGNSAPDKSGLPSDRFSAERTGGSVSTLTIQRTQQEDSAVYLCASSRGGSGGETQYFGPGTRLLVL.

The chain carries TRBV5-1 and TRBJ1-3; TRBD1 matches 9 bases. The V and J ends lost 3 bases and 2 bases, in that order; junction bases with no gene match: 3. The CDR3 has 15 residues. Germline assignment: CDR1 SGHRS and CDR2 YFSETQ. CDR3 amino acids: CASSSDRGAGNTIYF. The CDR3 coding sequence is TGCGCCAGCAGCTCGGACAGGGGAGCTGGAAACACCATATATTTT.

The chain couples TRBV7-7 to TRBJ1-3, with D unresolved. The CDR3 extends over 15 amino acids. The V end lost 2 bases, the J end lost 4 bases, and 12 bases lay between the germline ends. The V gene's germline CDR1 is SSHAT and CDR2 FNYEAQ (reference sequence). CDR3 nucleotides: TGTGCCAGCAGCTTATCTCCAGAACTAGGAAACACCATATATTTT. It specifies CASSLSPELGNTIYF. The full variable domain, its missing parts supplied by reference TRBV7-7 and TRBJ1-3, is GAGVSQSPRYKVTKRGQDVTLRCDPISSHATLYWYQQALGQGPEFLTYFNYEAQPDKSGLPSDRFSAERPEGSISTLTIQRTEQRDSAMYRCASSLSPELGNTIYFGEGSWLTVV.

The J gene is TRBJ1-5, the V gene TRBV30; D possibly corresponds to TRBD1 (5 bases). The V gene lost 5 bases and the J gene lost 5 bases, with 10 bases spanning the gap. Germline V CDR1 and CDR2: GTSNPN, SVGIG (reference sequence). The CDR3 is made up of 12 amino acids. Here the CDR3 reads CAWADSDQPQHF. The CDR3 DNA follows: TGTGCCTGGGCCGACAGTGATCAGCCCCAGCATTTT.